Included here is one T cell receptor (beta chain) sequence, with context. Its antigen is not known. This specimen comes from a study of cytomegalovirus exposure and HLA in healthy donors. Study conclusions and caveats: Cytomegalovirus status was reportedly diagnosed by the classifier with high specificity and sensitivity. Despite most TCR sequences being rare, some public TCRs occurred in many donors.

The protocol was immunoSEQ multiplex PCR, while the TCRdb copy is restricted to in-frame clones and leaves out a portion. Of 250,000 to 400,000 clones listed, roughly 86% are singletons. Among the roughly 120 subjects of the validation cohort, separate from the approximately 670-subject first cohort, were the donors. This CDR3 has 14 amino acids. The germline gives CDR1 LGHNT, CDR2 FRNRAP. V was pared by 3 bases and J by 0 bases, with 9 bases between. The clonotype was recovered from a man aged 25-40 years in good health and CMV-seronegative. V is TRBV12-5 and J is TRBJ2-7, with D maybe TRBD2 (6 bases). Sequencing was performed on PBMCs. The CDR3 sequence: CASGFAGSSYEQYF. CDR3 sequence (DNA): TGTGCTAGTGGTTTCGCGGGGAGCTCCTACGAGCAGTACTTC. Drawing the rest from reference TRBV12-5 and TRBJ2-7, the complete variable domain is DARVTQTPRHKVTEMGQEVTMRCQPILGHNTVFWYRQTMMQGLELLAYFRNRAPLDDSGMPKDRFSAEMPDATLATLKIQPSEPRDSAVYFCASGFAGSSYEQYFGPGTRLTVT.